This T cell receptor beta chain was profiled in a study of cytomegalovirus exposure and HLA in healthy donors. This CDR3 spans 16 amino acids. The germline V gene has CDR1 SGHAT and CDR2 FQNNGV. The trim removed 1 base at V and 3 bases at J, leaving 6 bases unmatched. PCR was performed using 60 Vbeta and 13 Jbeta primers. Only in-frame clones appear in the TCRdb table, and some are missing; sequencing was by immunoSEQ multiplex PCR. This table has hundreds of thousands of clones, around 79% appearing once. Sequenced material: PBMCs. The TCR originated in a man younger than 35 in good health and CMV-seronegative. The V and J genes are TRBV11-2 and TRBJ2-1; TRBD2 agrees at 7 bases. The CDR3 spells CASSLVASSGYNEQFF. The CDR3 DNA reads as TGTGCCAGCAGCTTAGTCGCCTCTAGCGGCTACAATGAGCAGTTCTTC.